This TCR beta chain was identified in a study of PD-1 blockade in classical Hodgkin lymphoma. Study overall: Intravenous nivolumab at 3 mg/kg was given to patients every 2 weeks.

In germline, CDR1 is MDHEN, CDR2 SYDVKM. With 4 bases removed from V and 4 bases from J, the gap between germline ends came to 13 bases. This CDR3 spans 14 amino acids. Concerning this clone: The antigen is not known.

Measured with immunoSEQ multiplex PCR; TCRdb has only the in-frame clones, and not every one. The sample comprises about 27,000 clones, approximately 81% of which are singletons, and 35% to 45% rests with the top ten. Study-level points and caveats: TCR diversity in CD4+, not CD8+, cells rose significantly by C4D1.

With no exception, relapse followed autologous stem cell transplantation in all patients, and brentuximab vedotin exposure varied. Best response was recorded as complete response, partial response or progressive disease. Sequences were derived from peripheral blood mononuclear cells (PBMCs), sampled before the second cycle of nivolumab. V is TRBV28 and J is TRBJ1-1; D possibly corresponds to TRBD1 (6 bases). The clonotype comes from a human donor with classical Hodgkin lymphoma. The CDR3 DNA reads as TGTGCCAGCAGTTCTCCCAGGGGTGGCACTGAAGCTTTCTTT. Its protein is CASSSPRGGTEAFF.